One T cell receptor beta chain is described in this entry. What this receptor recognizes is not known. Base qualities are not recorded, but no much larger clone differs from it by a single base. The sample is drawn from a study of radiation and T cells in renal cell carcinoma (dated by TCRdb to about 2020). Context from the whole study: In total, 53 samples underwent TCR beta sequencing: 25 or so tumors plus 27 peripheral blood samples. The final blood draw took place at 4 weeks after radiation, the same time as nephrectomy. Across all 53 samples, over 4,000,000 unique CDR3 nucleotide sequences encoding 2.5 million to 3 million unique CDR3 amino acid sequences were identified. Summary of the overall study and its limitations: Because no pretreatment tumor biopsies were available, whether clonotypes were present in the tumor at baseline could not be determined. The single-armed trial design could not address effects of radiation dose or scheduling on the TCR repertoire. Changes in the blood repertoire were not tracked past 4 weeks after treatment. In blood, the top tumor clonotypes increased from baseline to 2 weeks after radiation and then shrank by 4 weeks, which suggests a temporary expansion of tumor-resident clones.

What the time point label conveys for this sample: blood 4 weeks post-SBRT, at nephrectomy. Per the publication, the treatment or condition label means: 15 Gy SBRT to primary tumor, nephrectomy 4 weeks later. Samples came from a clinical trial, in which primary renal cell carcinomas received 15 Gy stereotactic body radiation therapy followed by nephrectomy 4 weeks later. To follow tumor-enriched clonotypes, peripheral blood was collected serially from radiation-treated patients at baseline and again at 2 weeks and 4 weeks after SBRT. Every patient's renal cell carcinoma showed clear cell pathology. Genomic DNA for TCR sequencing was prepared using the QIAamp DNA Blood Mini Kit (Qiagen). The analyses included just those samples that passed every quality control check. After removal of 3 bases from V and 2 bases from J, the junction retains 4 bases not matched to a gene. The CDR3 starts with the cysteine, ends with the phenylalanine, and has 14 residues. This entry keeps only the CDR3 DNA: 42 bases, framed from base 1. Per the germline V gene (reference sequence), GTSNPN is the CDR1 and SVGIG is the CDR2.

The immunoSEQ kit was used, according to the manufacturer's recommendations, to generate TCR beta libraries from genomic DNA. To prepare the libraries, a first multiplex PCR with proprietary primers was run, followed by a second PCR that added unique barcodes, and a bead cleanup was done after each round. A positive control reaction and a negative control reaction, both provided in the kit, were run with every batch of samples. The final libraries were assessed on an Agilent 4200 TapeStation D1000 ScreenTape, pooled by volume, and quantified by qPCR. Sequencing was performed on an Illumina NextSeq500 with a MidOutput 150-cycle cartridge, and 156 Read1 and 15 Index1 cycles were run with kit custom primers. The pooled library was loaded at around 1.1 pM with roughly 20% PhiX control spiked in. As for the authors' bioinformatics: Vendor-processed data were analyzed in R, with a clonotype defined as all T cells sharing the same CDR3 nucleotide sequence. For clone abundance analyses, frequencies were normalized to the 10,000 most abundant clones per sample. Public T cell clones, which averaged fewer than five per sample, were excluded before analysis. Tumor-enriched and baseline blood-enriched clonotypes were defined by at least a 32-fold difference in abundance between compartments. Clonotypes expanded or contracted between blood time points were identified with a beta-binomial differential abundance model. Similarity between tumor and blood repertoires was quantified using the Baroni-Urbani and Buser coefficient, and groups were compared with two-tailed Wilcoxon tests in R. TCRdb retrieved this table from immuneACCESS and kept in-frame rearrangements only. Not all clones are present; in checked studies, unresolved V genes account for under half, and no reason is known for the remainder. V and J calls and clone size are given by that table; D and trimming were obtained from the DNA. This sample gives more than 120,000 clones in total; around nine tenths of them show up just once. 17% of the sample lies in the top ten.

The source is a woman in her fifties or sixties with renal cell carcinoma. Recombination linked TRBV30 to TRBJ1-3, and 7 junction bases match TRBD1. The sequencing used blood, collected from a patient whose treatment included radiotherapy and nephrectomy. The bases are TGTGCCTGGAGGGTACAGGGGACTGGAAACACCATATATTTT. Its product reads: CAWRVQGTGNTIYF. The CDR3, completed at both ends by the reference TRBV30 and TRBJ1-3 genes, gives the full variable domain SQTIHQWPATLVQPVGSPLSLECTVEGTSNPNLYWYRQAAGRGLQLLFYSVGIGQISSEVPQNLSASRPQDRQFILSSKKLLLSDSGFYLCAWRVQGTGNTIYFGEGSWLTVV.